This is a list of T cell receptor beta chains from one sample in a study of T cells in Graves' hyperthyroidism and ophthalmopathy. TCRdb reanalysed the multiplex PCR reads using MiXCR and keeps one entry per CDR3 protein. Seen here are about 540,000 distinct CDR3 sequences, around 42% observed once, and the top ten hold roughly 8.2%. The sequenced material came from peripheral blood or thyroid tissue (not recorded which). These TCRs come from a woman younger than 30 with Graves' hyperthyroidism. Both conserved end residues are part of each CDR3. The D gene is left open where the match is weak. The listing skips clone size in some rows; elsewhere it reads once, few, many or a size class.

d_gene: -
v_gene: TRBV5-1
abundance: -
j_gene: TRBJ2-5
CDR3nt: TGCGCCAGCAGTGAGAGGGGGGACCAGTACTTC
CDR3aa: CASSERGDQYF

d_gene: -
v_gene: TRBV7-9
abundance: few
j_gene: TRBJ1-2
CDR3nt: TGTGCCAGCAGCCCGGGTGGTGTAGGAACCTATGGCTACACCTTC
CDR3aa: CASSPGGVGTYGYTF

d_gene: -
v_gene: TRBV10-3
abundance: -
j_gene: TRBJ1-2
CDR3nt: TGTGCCATCAGTGACCCCGCGGGGGAGTTCGGGGGCTACACCTTC
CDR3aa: CAISDPAGEFGGYTF

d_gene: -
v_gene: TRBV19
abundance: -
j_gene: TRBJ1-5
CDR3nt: TGTGCCAGTAGTATAGAAGAGGGTAATCAGCCCCAGCATTTT
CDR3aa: CASSIEEGNQPQHF

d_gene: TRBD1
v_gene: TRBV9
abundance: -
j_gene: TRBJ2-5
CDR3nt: TGTGCCAGCAGCCCACGGGACAGTAAAGCTAAAGAGACCCAGTACTTC
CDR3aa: CASSPRDSKAKETQYF

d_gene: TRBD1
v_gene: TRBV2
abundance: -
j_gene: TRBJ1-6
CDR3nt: TGTGCCAGCAGTGAGGGCAGGGGGGATTCACCCCTCCACTTT
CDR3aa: CASSEGRGDSPLHF

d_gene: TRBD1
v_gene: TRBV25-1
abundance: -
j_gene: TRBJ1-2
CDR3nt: TGTGCCAGCAGGGACTCGACAGGGGGCGCATCCGTTGGCTACACCTTC
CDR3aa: CASRDSTGGASVGYTF

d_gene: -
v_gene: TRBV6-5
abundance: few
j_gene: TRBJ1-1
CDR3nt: TGTGCCAGCAGGATGGGGACTGAAGCTTTCTTT
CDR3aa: CASRMGTEAFF

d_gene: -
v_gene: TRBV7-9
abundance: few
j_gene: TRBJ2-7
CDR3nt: TGTGCCAGCAGCTTTGGGGGTATCTCCTACGAGCAGTACTTC
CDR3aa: CASSFGGISYEQYF

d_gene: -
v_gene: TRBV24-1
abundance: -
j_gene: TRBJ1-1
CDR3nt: TGTGCCAGCAACGTCCACTTCAACACTGAAGCTTTCTTT
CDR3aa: CASNVHFNTEAFF

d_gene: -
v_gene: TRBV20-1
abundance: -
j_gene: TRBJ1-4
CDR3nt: TGCAGTGCTAGACCGGGACCGGGGGGAGAAAAACTGTTTTTT
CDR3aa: CSARPGPGGEKLFF

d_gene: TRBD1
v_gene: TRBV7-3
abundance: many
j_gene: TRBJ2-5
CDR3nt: TGTGCCAGCAGCTTAACGCCCGACAGGGAAGAGACCCAGTACTTC
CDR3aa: CASSLTPDREETQYF

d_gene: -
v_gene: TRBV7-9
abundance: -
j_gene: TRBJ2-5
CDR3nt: TGTGCCAGCACCAGAAATAAGGAGACCCAGTACTTC
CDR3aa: CASTRNKETQYF

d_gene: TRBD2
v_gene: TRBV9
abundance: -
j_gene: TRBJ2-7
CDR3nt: TGTGCCAGCAGCGTAGGGGGGACTACTTCCTACGAGCAGTACTTC
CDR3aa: CASSVGGTTSYEQYF

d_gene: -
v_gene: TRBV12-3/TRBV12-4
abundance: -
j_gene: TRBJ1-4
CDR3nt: TGTGCTAGTGGTTCCACTCTATCGGGTGAAAAACTGTTTTTT
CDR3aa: CASGSTLSGEKLFF

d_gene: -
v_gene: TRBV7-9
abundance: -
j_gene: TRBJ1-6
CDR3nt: TGTGCCAGCAGCTTGGCCGAGGGGGGTTCACCCCTCCACTTT
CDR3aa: CASSLAEGGSPLHF

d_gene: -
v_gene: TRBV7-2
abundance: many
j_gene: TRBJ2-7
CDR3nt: TGTGCCAGCAGCTTAAGTGTGCAGGGGAACTACGAGCAGTACTTC
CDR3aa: CASSLSVQGNYEQYF

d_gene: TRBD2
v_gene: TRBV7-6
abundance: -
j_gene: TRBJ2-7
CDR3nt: TGTGCCAGCAGCTTATATTCTAGCGGGAGATCTTACTACGAGCAGTACTTC
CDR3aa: CASSLYSSGRSYYEQYF

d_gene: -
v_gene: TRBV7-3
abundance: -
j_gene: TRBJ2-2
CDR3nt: TGTGCCAGCAGCTCACAGGGGGAGCTGTTTTTT
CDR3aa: CASSSQGELFF

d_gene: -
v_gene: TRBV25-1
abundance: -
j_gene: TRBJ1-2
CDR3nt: TGTGCCAGCAGTGAATATTTGGGAGTGGACGGAGATGGCTACACCTTC
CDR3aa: CASSEYLGVDGDGYTF

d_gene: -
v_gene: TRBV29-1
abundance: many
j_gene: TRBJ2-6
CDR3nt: TGCAGCGTCGCAGAGTACTCTGGGGCCAACGTCCTGACTTTC
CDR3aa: CSVAEYSGANVLTF

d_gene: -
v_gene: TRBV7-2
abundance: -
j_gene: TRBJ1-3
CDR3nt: TGTGCCAGCAGCTTAGAAAGGACGGTCTCTGGAAACACCATATATTTT
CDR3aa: CASSLERTVSGNTIYF

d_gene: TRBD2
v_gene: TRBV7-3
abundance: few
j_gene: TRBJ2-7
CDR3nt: TGTGCCAGCAGCCAAGACCGAGCGGGAGGGCTCAGCGAGCAGTACTTC
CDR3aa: CASSQDRAGGLSEQYF

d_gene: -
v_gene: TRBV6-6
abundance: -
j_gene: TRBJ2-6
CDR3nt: TGTGCCAGCAGTTACGCCGCGGCCGTCCTGACTTTC
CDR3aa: CASSYAAAVLTF

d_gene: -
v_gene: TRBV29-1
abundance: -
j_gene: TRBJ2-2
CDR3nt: TGCAGCGTGGGGCAGGGAAACACCGGGGAGCTGTTTTTT
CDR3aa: CSVGQGNTGELFF

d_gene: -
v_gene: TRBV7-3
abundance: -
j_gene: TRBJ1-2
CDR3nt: TGTGCTAGAGCTTTGGGGAACTATGGCTACACCTTC
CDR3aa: CARALGNYGYTF

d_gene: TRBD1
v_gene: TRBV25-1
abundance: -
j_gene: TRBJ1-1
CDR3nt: TGTGCCAGCGGGAGGACAGGGGGCACTGAAGCTTTCTTT
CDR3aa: CASGRTGGTEAFF

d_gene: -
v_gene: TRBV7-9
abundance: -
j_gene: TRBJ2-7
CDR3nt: TGTGCCAGCAGCTTAGATACAGGGAGCTCCTACGAGCAGTACTTC
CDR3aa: CASSLDTGSSYEQYF

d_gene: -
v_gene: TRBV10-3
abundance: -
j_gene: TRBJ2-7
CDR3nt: TGTGCCAGCGACGAGGGGACTTCGCCCTCTCGCGAGCAGTACTTC
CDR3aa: CASDEGTSPSREQYF

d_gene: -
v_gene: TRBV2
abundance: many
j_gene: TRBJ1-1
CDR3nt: TGTGCCAGCAGTGCGACCCCGGGGGGCACTGAAGCTTTCTTT
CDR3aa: CASSATPGGTEAFF

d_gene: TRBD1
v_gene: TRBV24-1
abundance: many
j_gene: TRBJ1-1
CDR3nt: TGTGCCACCAGGACAGGGACGGGCGCAGCTTTCTTT
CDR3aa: CATRTGTGAAFF

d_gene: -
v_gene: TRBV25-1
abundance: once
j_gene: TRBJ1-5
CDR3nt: TGTGCCAGCAGTGCTGTCAGGAACAATCAGCCCCAGCATTTT
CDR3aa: CASSAVRNNQPQHF

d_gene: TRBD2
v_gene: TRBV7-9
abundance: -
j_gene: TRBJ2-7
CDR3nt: TGTGCCAGCAGCCCGGGACTAGCGGGAGCAGACGAGCAGTACTTC
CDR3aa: CASSPGLAGADEQYF

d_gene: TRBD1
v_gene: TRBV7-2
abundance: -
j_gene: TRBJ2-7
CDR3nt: TGTGCCAGCAGCCCCGGGACAGGGGTTGGCGAGCAGTACTTC
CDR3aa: CASSPGTGVGEQYF

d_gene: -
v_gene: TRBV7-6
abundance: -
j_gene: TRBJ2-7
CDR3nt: TGTGCCAGCAGAGAGGGGACGAGCGAGCAGTACTTC
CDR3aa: CASREGTSEQYF

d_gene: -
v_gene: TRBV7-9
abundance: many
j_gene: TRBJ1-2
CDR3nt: TGTGCCAGCAGCTTAAAGAACGGCTATGGCTACACCTTC
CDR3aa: CASSLKNGYGYTF

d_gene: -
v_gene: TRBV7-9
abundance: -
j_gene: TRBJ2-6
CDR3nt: TGTGCCAGCAGCAACGTGGCGGGGGCTCAGACAGGCCGCTCTGGGGCCAACGTCCTGACTTTC
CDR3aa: CASSNVAGAQTGRSGANVLTF

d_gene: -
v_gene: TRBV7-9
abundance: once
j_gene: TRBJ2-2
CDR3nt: TGTGCCAGCAGCTTAGATCCCCCCACCGGGGAGCTGTTTTTT
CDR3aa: CASSLDPPTGELFF

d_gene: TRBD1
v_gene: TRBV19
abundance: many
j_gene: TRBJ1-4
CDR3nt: TGTGCCAGTAGTGAGACAGGGGGCGACGAAAAACTGTTTTTT
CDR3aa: CASSETGGDEKLFF

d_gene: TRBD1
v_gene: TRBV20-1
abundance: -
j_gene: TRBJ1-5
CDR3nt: TGCAGTACTCGACAGGGGAGGTTTCAGCCCCAGCATTTT
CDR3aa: CSTRQGRFQPQHF

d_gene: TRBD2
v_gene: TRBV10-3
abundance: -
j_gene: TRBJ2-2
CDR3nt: TGTGCCAGCAGCACCCTAGCGGGAATCACCGGGGAGCTGTTTTTT
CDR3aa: CASSTLAGITGELFF